The clone carrying this TCR beta chain has more than one count but fewer than ten. Antigen specificity is unknown. V trimming: 7 bases; J trimming: 0 bases; junction bases outside the gene matches: 6. Germline lookup yields CDR1 MGHRA and CDR2 YSYEKL. This CDR3 contains 15 residues. The entry originates in a study of T-cell reconstitution after alpha-beta-depleted transplantation in children. General study findings and limits: In patients about two months after transplant, alpha-beta T cells reportedly arose from several hundred expanded graft clones. The main origin of T-cell counts and diversity one year after transplant was newly produced T cells.

Preparation of the TCRbeta library used unique molecular identifiers. TCRdb reprocessed the PCR reads via MiXCR and lists one record per CDR3 protein. This table holds some 830,000 distinct CDR3 sequences, 15% to 20% found once. The chain is built from TRBV4-1 and TRBJ1-5, with 7 bases lining up with TRBD1. The sequenced sample was PBMCs, mostly from graft donor cells, obtained 360 days after TCRalphabeta/CD19-depleted stem cell transplant. This sequence was found in a male patient under 18 who had a stem cell transplant for acute lymphoblastic leukemia, so the T cells may come from the graft donor. The CDR3 nucleotides are TGCGCCAGCATGGGGACAGTTAATAGCAATCAGCCCCAGCATTTT. This translates into CASMGTVNSNQPQHF.